One and the same sample provided the 17 T cell receptor beta chains below, sequenced in a study of beta chain features in type 1 diabetes. Expressed TCRB transcripts were sequenced, since all the RNA that had been isolated was reverse transcribed. Sequenced by immunoSEQ multiplex PCR; TCRdb stores in-frame clones only, minus some. The sample shows approximately 250,000 clones, roughly 15% of them seen only once. The sequencing sample was made of naive CD4+ T cells from blood. These TCRs come from a woman in her forties in good health.

The J gene is TRBJ2-5, the V gene TRBV2; D unresolved. Germline CDR1 SNHLY, CDR2 FYNNEI. CDR3 size: 12 residues. V was cut by 3 bases and J by 5 bases, with 7 bases left in between. The CDR3 bases are TGTGCCAGCAGTGAGGAGAGGGAGACCCAGTACTTC. Its protein product is CASSEERETQYF.

This clone was seen a handful of times. This sequence joins TRBV2 and TRBJ1-5, with 7 bases that match TRBD1. This CDR3 is built from 16 residues. With V trimmed by 5 bases and J by 3 bases, 10 bases remained unmatched. The germline CDR1 and CDR2 sequences are SNHLY and FYNNEI. CDR3 region: CASSKQGPENNQPQHF. The CDR3, as DNA: TGTGCCAGCAGTAAACAGGGGCCTGAGAACAATCAGCCCCAGCATTTT. The variable domain in full, completed from reference TRBV2 and TRBJ1-5, reads EPEVTQTPSHQVTQMGQEVILRCVPISNHLYFYWYRQILGQKVEFLVSFYNNEISEKSEIFDDQFSVERPDGSNFTLKIRSTKLEDSAMYFCASSKQGPENNQPQHFGDGTRLSIL.

This clone was counted between two and nine times. The rearrangement joins TRBV4-3 to TRBJ2-3; maybe TRBD1 (6 bases). V gave up 2 bases and J gave up 2 bases, with 14 bases separating them. The germline V gene encodes CDR1 LGHNA and CDR2 YSLEER. The CDR3 spans 16 residues. The CDR3, as DNA: TGCGCCAGCAGCCAAATAGGGGGTGGAAACACAGATACGCAGTATTTT. Protein: CASSQIGGGNTDTQYF.

The gene calls are TRBV7-2 and TRBJ2-5, with a possible D match to TRBD2 (6 bases). The CDR3 is 13 amino acids. Trimming removed 2 bases from V and 5 bases from J, with 9 bases in between. The germline gives CDR1 SGHTA, CDR2 FQGNSA. The CDR3 region is CASSLSAGETQYF. The CDR3 DNA reads as TGTGCCAGCAGCTTATCAGCGGGCGAGACCCAGTACTTC.

V and J are TRBV25-1 and TRBJ2-5, with 9 bases fitting TRBD2. The V segment lost 7 bases and the J segment 5 bases; nucleotides outside the gene matches: 8. Germline CDR1 reads MGHDK; CDR2 reads SYGVNS. The CDR3 is 14 amino acids. CDR3 in amino acids: CASMRGGSGETQYF. CDR3 sequence (DNA): TGTGCCAGCATGCGGGGGGGAAGTGGGGAGACCCAGTACTTC.

The chain is built from TRBV19 and TRBJ2-2, with unresolved D. CDR1 LNHDA and CDR2 SQIVND come from the germline V gene (reference sequence). CDR3 length equals 13 residues. V shed 3 bases and J shed 4 bases, with 6 bases lying between them. The CDR3 DNA is TGTGCCAGTAGTATTGCGGTCACCGGGGAGCTGTTTTTT. Protein: CASSIAVTGELFF.

The CDR3 DNA reads TGTGCCAGCAGGTACGGCACTGAAGCTTTCTTT. It yields the protein CASRYGTEAFF. The V and J genes are TRBV2 and TRBJ1-1; no reliable D call. CDR3 size: 11 residues. Germline CDR1 is SNHLY and CDR2 is FYNNEI. Trimming removed 6 bases from V and 4 bases from J, with 6 bases in between.

Only a few counts were recorded for this clone. The J gene is TRBJ1-1, the V gene TRBV18, with a weak D call TRBD1 (5 bases). CDR3 length: 14 amino acids. V gave up 3 bases and J gave up 8 bases, with 16 bases separating them. The germline V gene encodes CDR1 KGHSH and CDR2 LQKENI. CDR3 DNA: TGTGCCAGCTCACCTTCCCCGCGGGGGGGAGAAGCTTTCTTT. Translated, it gives CASSPSPRGGEAFF.

This clone was seen only a few times. The chain carries TRBV2 and TRBJ2-1; 7 bases fit TRBD1. Germline V gene data show CDR1 as SNHLY and CDR2 as FYNNEI. The trim removed 7 bases at V and 8 bases at J, leaving 11 bases unmatched. The CDR3 has 14 residues. The CDR3 spells CASKGLTGPHEQFF. The CDR3 DNA sequence: TGTGCCAGCAAGGGATTGACAGGGCCACATGAGCAGTTCTTC.

The J gene is TRBJ2-3, the V gene TRBV9, with D perhaps matching TRBD2 (6 bases). This CDR3 has 15 amino acids. V was trimmed by 0 bases and J by 6 bases, leaving 14 bases between them. Per the germline V gene, CDR1 is SGDLS and CDR2 is YYNGEE. The CDR3 coding sequence is TGTGCCAGCAGCGTAGCCCCGAGGCTAGCGGATACGCAGTATTTT. Protein sequence: CASSVAPRLADTQYF.

This chain connects TRBV5-1 to TRBJ1-2; D remains ambiguous. Trimming took off 0 bases at V and 8 bases at J, with 11 bases between the two ends. This CDR3 is built from 13 residues. CDR1 SGHRS and CDR2 YFSETQ come from the germline V gene. For the CDR3, the DNA is TGCGCCAGCAGCTTGGCCCTGACTACAGGCTACACCTTC. This sequence encodes CASSLALTTGYTF.

This clone has more than one count but fewer than ten. The V call is TRBV5-1, the J call TRBJ2-2; TRBD1 agrees at 7 bases. The V and J ends lost 4 bases and 4 bases, in that order; junction bases with no gene match: 7. Germline lookup yields CDR1 SGHRS and CDR2 YFSETQ. The CDR3 is 15 amino acids. CDR3: CASSNAGGSTGELFF. CDR3 in DNA: TGCGCCAGCAGCAACGCAGGGGGAAGCACCGGGGAGCTGTTTTTT.

This sequence joins TRBV2 and TRBJ2-3; D possibly corresponds to TRBD2 (6 bases). The CDR3 covers 15 residues. V lost 3 bases and J 3 bases, leaving 13 bases between the germline ends. Germline V gene lookup returns CDR1 SNHLY and CDR2 FYNNEI. DNA of the CDR3: TGTGCCAGCAGTGAGGTCCGGGCGGGGACAGATACGCAGTATTTT. Its translation: CASSEVRAGTDTQYF.

The V call is TRBV29-1, the J call TRBJ1-6, with 10 bases aligning to TRBD1. Per germline, CDR1 SQVTM and CDR2 ANQGSEA. This CDR3 has 14 residues. V shed 5 bases, J shed 8 bases, and the junction held 6 bases outside the gene matches. The DNA for the CDR3 is TGCAGCGTTCGACAGGGGGCGCGGGATTCACCCCTCCACTTT. Its protein is CSVRQGARDSPLHF.

This rearrangement joins TRBV15 to TRBJ1-1; D not certain. V gave up 2 bases and J gave up 1 base, with 11 bases separating them. In germline, CDR1 is LNHNV, CDR2 YYDKDF (reference sequence). This CDR3 has 15 amino acids. The DNA of the CDR3 is TGTGCCACCAGCAGACGGGCCGCGGGGAACACTGAAGCTTTCTTT. Encoded protein: CATSRRAAGNTEAFF. The complete variable domain, with remaining parts taken from reference TRBV15 and TRBJ1-1, reads DAMVIQNPRYQVTQFGKPVTLSCSQTLNHNVMYWYQQKSSQAPKLLFHYYDKDFNNEADTPDNFQSRRPNTSFCFLDIRSPGLGDTAMYLCATSRRAAGNTEAFFGQGTRLTVV.

This chain links TRBV11-2 with TRBJ1-2; D is perhaps TRBD1 (5 bases). V lost 3 bases, J lost 3 bases, and 14 bases lay in between. Germline loops: CDR1 SGHAT, CDR2 FQNNGV. The CDR3 spans 15 residues. CDR3 in amino acids: CASSLGLGIDYGYTF. Here the CDR3 DNA reads TGTGCCAGCAGCTTGGGGCTGGGAATTGACTATGGCTACACCTTC.

Note on this clone: A junction boundary mismatches the germline segment, possibly from a read error. V is TRBV25-1 and J is TRBJ2-7; D remains unclear. This CDR3 is built from 14 residues. Germline CDR1 reads MGHDK; CDR2 reads SYGVNS. CDR3 region: CASSPPRSSDEQYF. The CDR3 DNA reads as TGTGCCAGCAGCCCCCCTAGGAGCTCCGACGAGCAGTACTTC.